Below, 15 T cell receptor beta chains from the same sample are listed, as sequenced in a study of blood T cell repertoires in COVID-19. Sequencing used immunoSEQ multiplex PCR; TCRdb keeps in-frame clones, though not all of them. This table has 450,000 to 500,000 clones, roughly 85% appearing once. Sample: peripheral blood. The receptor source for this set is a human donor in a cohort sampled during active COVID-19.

The CDR3 protein is CASSPTADYGYTF. DNA for the CDR3: TGTGCCAGCAGCCCGACTGCCGACTATGGCTACACCTTC. J is TRBJ1-2 and V is TRBV3-1 (or the pseudogene TRBV3-2), with D unclear. This CDR3 comprises 13 residues. Germline loops: CDR1 LGHDT, CDR2 YNNKEL (reference sequence). V gave up 4 bases and J gave up 3 bases, with 9 bases separating them.

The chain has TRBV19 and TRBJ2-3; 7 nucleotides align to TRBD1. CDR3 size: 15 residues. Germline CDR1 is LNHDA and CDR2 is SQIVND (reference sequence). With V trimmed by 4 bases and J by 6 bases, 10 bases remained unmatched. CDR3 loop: CASSSNRQGSDTQYF. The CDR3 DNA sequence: TGTGCCAGTAGTAGTAATCGACAGGGCTCGGATACGCAGTATTTT.

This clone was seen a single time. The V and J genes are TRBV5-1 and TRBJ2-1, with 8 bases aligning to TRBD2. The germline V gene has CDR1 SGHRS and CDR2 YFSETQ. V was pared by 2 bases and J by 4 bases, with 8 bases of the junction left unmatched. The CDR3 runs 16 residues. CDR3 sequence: CASSLGAGGGYNEQFF. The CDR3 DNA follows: TGCGCCAGCAGCTTAGGTGCGGGAGGAGGATACAATGAGCAGTTCTTC. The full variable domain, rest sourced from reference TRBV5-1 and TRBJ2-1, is KAGVTQTPRYLIKTRGQQVTLSCSPISGHRSVSWYQQTPGQGLQFLFEYFSETQRNKGNFPGRFSGRQFSNSRSEMNVSTLELGDSALYLCASSLGAGGGYNEQFFGPGTRLTVL.

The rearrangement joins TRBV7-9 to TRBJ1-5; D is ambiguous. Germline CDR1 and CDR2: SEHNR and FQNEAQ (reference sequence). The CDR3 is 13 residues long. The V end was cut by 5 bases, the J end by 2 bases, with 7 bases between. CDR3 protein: CASSATGNQPQHF. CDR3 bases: TGTGCCAGCAGCGCCACGGGCAATCAGCCCCAGCATTTT.

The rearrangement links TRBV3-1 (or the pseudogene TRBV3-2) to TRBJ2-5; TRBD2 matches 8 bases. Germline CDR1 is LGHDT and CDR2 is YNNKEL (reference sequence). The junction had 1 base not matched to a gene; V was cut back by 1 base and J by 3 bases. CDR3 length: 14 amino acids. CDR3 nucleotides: TGTGCCAGCAGCCAAGCGGGAGGGGAAGAGACCCAGTACTTC. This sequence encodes CASSQAGGEETQYF.

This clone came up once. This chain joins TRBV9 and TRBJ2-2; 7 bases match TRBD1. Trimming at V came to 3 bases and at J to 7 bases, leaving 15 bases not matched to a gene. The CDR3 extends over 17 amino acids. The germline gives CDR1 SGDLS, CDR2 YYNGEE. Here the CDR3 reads CASSALTWQGVYGELFF. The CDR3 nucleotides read TGTGCCAGCAGCGCCTTAACGTGGCAGGGGGTTTACGGGGAGCTGTTTTTT.

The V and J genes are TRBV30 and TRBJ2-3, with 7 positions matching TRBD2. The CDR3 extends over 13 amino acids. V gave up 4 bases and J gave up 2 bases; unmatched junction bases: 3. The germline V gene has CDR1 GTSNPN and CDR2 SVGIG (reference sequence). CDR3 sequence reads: CAWKAGATDTQYF. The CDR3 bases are TGTGCCTGGAAGGCGGGAGCCACAGATACGCAGTATTTT.

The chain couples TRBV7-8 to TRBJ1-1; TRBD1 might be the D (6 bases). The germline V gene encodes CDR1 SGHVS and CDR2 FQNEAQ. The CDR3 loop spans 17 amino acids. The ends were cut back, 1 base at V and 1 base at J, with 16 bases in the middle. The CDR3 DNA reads TGTGCCAGCAGCTTAGGGAGGGGGGGACCACGGAACACTGAAGCTTTCTTT. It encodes CASSLGRGGPRNTEAFF. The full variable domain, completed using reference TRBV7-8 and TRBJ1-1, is GAGVSQSPRYKVAKRGQDVALRCDPISGHVSLFWYQQALGQGPEFLTYFQNEAQLDKSGLPSDRFFAERPEGSVSTLKIQRTQQEDSAVYLCASSLGRGGPRNTEAFFGQGTRLTVV.

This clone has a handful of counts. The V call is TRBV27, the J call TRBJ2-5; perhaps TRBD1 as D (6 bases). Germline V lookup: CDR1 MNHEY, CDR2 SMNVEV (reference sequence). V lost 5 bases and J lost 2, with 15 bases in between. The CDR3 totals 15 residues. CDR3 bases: TGTGCCAGCAGTGACCCCCAGGACAGACAAGAGACCCAGTACTTC. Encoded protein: CASSDPQDRQETQYF.

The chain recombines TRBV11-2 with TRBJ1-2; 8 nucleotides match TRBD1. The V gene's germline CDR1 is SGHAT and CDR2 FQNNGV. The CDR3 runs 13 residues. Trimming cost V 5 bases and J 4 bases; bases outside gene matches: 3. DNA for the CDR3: TGTGCCAGCAGCCGGGACAGGAGCTATGGCTACACCTTC. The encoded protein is CASSRDRSYGYTF.

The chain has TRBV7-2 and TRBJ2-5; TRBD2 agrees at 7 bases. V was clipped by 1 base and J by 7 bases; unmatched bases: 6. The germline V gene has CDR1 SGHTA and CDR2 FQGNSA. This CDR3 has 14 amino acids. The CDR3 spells CASSLVGREGTQYF. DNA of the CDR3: TGTGCCAGCAGCTTAGTAGGGAGGGAGGGGACCCAGTACTTC.

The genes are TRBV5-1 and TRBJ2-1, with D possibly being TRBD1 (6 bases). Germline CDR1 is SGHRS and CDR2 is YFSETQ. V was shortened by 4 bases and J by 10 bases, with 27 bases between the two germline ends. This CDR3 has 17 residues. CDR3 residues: CASSLDGLDRLQGEQFF. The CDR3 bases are TGCGCCAGCAGCCTGGATGGGCTAGATAGGTTACAGGGAGAGCAGTTCTTC. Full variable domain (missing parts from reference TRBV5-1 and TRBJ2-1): KAGVTQTPRYLIKTRGQQVTLSCSPISGHRSVSWYQQTPGQGLQFLFEYFSETQRNKGNFPGRFSGRQFSNSRSEMNVSTLELGDSALYLCASSLDGLDRLQGEQFFGPGTRLTVL.

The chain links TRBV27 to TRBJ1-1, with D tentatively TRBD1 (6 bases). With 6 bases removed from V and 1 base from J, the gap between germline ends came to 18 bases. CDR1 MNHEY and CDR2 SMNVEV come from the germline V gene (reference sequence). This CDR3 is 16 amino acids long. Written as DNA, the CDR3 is TGTGCCAGCAGACGGCGGACAGCACTACCGAACACTGAAGCTTTCTTT. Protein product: CASRRRTALPNTEAFF.

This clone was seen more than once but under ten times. CDR3: CASSPFRGLITEAFF. For the CDR3, the DNA is TGTGCCAGCAGCCCCTTCAGGGGGCTTATCACTGAAGCTTTCTTT. The chain recombines TRBV6-5 with TRBJ1-1, with 8 bases that match TRBD1. J was trimmed by 4 bases and V by 6 bases; bases with no gene match: 10. The CDR3 runs 15 residues. CDR1 is MNHEY and CDR2 is SVGAGI in the germline V gene.

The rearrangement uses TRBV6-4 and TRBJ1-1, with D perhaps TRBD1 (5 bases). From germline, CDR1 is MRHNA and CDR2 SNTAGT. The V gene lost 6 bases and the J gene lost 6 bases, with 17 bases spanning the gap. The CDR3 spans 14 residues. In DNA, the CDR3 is TGTGCCAGCAGCGCACCCCGGGGGTCGGCTGAAGCTTTCTTT. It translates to CASSAPRGSAEAFF.